Each of the 7 T cell receptor beta chains below was sequenced from the same sample in a study of T cell responses to AZD1222 COVID-19 vaccine. Profiling relied on immunoSEQ multiplex PCR, and the TCRdb table lists in-frame clones only, not all of them. This table has roughly 150,000 clones, over 75% appearing once. Sample: peripheral blood, taken on day 0 of AZD1222 vaccination. The receptor set was obtained from an adult in good health.

This clone came up once. The chain employs TRBV11-1 and TRBJ1-1; TRBD1 is a possible D gene (5 bases). CDR3 size: 15 residues. Germline V gene lookup returns CDR1 SGHAT and CDR2 FQDESV (reference sequence). V lost 4 bases and J lost 5, with 17 bases in between. The CDR3 coding sequence is TGTGCCAGCAGCTCCCTAGGGACGCCGGGTACTGAAGCTTTCTTT. Amino acids: CASSSLGTPGTEAFF. Full variable domain (rest looked up from reference TRBV11-1 and TRBJ1-1): EAEVAQSPRYKITEKSQAVAFWCDPISGHATLYWYRQILGQGPELLVQFQDESVVDDSQLPKDRFSAERLKGVDSTLKIQPAELGDSAMYLCASSSLGTPGTEAFFGQGTRLTVV.

The chain combines TRBV7-2 with TRBJ1-1; 7 bases are a match to TRBD1. V shed 3 bases, J shed 11 bases, and the junction held 12 bases outside the gene matches. There are 14 residues in the CDR3. The V gene's germline CDR1 is SGHTA and CDR2 FQGNSA. DNA of the CDR3: TGTGCCAGCAGCTTGACTTTTTCCGGGACAGCGGCTTTCTTT. This translates into CASSLTFSGTAAFF.

V is TRBV27 and J is TRBJ2-7, with D maybe TRBD1 (6 bases). The germline CDR1 and CDR2 sequences are MNHEY and SMNVEV (reference sequence). V was shortened by 3 bases and J by 6 bases, with 15 bases between the two germline ends. The CDR3 extends over 14 amino acids. The CDR3 protein is CASSFGPRDTEQYF. CDR3 bases: TGTGCCAGCAGTTTCGGTCCCCGGGACACCGAGCAGTACTTC.

The chain employs TRBV11-2 and TRBJ2-6; TRBD1 agrees at 8 bases. Germline V gene data show CDR1 as SGHAT and CDR2 as FQNNGV. This CDR3 is built from 19 residues. After removal of 0 bases from V and 1 base from J, the junction contained 8 bases not matched to a gene. CDR3 residues: CASSLDRQRTGSGANVLTF. For the CDR3, the DNA is TGTGCCAGCAGCTTAGATCGGCAACGGACAGGGTCTGGGGCCAACGTCCTGACTTTC.

CDR3 protein: CSVVLAGGNTGELFF. DNA for the CDR3: TGCAGCGTTGTCTTGGCGGGGGGAAACACCGGGGAGCTGTTTTTT. This chain uses TRBV29-1 with TRBJ2-2, with TRBD2 matching over 8 bases. Germline trimming cut 4 bases from V and 2 bases from J; bases unmatched to any gene: 6. CDR3 size: 15 residues. Germline loops: CDR1 SQVTM, CDR2 ANQGSEA.

This clone has a single count. This rearrangement joins TRBV27 to TRBJ2-3; no clear D gene. The CDR3 runs to 14 residues. Per the germline V gene, CDR1 is MNHEY and CDR2 is SMNVEV (reference sequence). The ends were cut back, 5 bases at V and 4 bases at J, with 13 bases in the middle. The CDR3 sequence: CASSRSLSSDTQYF. CDR3 in DNA: TGTGCCAGCAGTCGAAGTTTAAGCTCAGATACGCAGTATTTT.

The V gene is TRBV4-2, the J gene TRBJ1-1, with D possibly matching TRBD1 (6 bases). From germline, CDR1 is LGHNA and CDR2 YNFKEQ. The ends were cut back, 0 bases at V and 6 bases at J, with 20 bases in the middle. This CDR3 has 17 residues. This CDR3 is CASSQERRPGARAEAFF. As DNA, the CDR3 is TGTGCCAGCAGCCAAGAGAGGCGCCCAGGGGCGAGAGCTGAAGCTTTCTTT.